The sequence of this T cell receptor (beta chain) was determined in a study of blood T cell repertoires in COVID-19. About the research overall: The origin of the acute and convalescent COVID-19 samples was the United States, Italy and Spain. Sample material is recorded as cDNA or gDNA derived from T cells, B-cell-depleted T cells, or PBMCs.

Under the authors' procedure: How many nucleated cells were present was estimated from reference gene primer amplification. Sequencing used immunoSEQ multiplex PCR; TCRdb keeps in-frame clones, though not all of them. V and J calls and clone size are as listed in that table; D and trimming were resolved from the DNA. The sample has 410,000 or so clones, around 91% seen once; the top ten hold approximately 1.5%. The sample holds a few counts of this clone. The germline V gene has CDR1 SGHRS and CDR2 YFSETQ. The CDR3 is 13 amino acids. J was trimmed by 3 bases and V by 6 bases; bases with no gene match: 6. Patients at the Seattle site were enrolled during active infection and followed longitudinally.

The source material was peripheral blood. The V gene is TRBV5-1, the J gene TRBJ2-7; the match to TRBD1 covers 7 bases. The TCR comes from a woman between 40 and 55 years old with COVID-19, enrolled during active disease. The CDR3 region is CASNRGADYEQYF. CDR3 sequence (DNA): TGCGCCAGCAACAGGGGCGCCGACTACGAGCAGTACTTC.